A single sample is the source of the 5 T cell receptor beta chains below, sequenced in a study of PD-1 blockade in classical Hodgkin lymphoma. Method: immunoSEQ multiplex PCR; TCRdb's copy keeps in-frame clones and lacks some. The sample has 70,000 or so clones; over 90% are singletons. The time point denotes: newly diagnosed, previously untreated cHL patient sample. The sequencing sample was made of peripheral blood mononuclear cells (PBMCs). These receptors originate from a human donor with classical Hodgkin lymphoma.

The chain links TRBV6-1 to TRBJ1-2; 8 nucleotides align to TRBD1. CDR3 length: 13 amino acids. V trimming: 9 bases; J trimming: 6 bases; junction bases outside the gene matches: 9. Germline loops: CDR1 MNHNS, CDR2 SASEGT. For the CDR3, the DNA is TGTGCCAGTGCCCGGACAGGGAGGGATGGCTACACCTTC. Amino acids: CASARTGRDGYTF.

The CDR3 spells CASSNPGPGRTDTQYF. CDR3 DNA: TGTGCCAGCAGTAACCCCGGCCCGGGACGCACAGATACGCAGTATTTT. V gene TRBV28 combines with J gene TRBJ2-3; either TRBD1 or TRBD2 may fit D (5 bases each). Trimming pared 5 bases from V and 1 base from J, leaving 16 bases between. The V gene's germline CDR1 is MDHEN and CDR2 SYDVKM. CDR3 size: 16 residues.

The chain joins TRBV2 to TRBJ1-3, with D tentatively TRBD1 (5 bases). V shed 7 bases and J shed 4 bases, with 14 bases lying between them. The CDR3 is made up of 14 amino acids. Germline V gene sequence: CDR1 SNHLY, CDR2 FYNNEI. The CDR3 DNA follows: TGTGCCAGCAACCAGGGACCGGCGGGAAACACCATATATTTT. Protein: CASNQGPAGNTIYF. The full variable domain, in which reference TRBV2 and TRBJ1-3 provide the parts outside the CDR3, is EPEVTQTPSHQVTQMGQEVILRCVPISNHLYFYWYRQILGQKVEFLVSFYNNEISEKSEIFDDQFSVERPDGSNFTLKIRSTKLEDSAMYFCASNQGPAGNTIYFGEGSWLTVV.

The gene calls are TRBV7-2 and TRBJ2-1; no clear D. Germline CDR1 SGHTA, CDR2 FQGNSA. CDR3 size: 15 residues. The V end lost 5 bases, the J end lost 0 bases, and 11 bases lay between the germline ends. The CDR3 sequence: CASSVYPFSYNEQFF. The CDR3 region has the DNA TGTGCCAGCAGCGTCTACCCTTTCTCCTACAATGAGCAGTTCTTC.

This clone was recorded once. The V and J genes are TRBV28 and TRBJ1-2, with a tentative D call TRBD1 (5 bases). V shed 5 bases and J shed 7 bases, with 17 bases lying between them. Germline V gene lookup returns CDR1 MDHEN and CDR2 SYDVKM. This CDR3 is built from 14 residues. CDR3 nucleotides: TGTGCCAGCAGTGAACGTCCGGGAGGGGTTGGCTACACCTTC. Translation: CASSERPGGVGYTF.